A single sample is the source of the 18 T cell receptor beta chains below, sequenced in a study of blood T cell repertoires in COVID-19. TCRdb keeps only in-frame clones here, not all; method: immunoSEQ multiplex PCR. In the table there are more than 50,000 clones, 90% of which are singletons. Sequencing used peripheral blood. The receptors were sampled from a man in his 60s with active COVID-19.

The chain is built from TRBV28 and TRBJ2-3; tentative D call: TRBD2 (6 bases). The CDR3 spans 20 residues. Germline loops: CDR1 MDHEN, CDR2 SYDVKM. V was shortened by 8 bases and J by 1 base, with 31 bases between the two germline ends. The CDR3 sequence: CASGASRGLEVPSGTDTQYF. The CDR3 nucleotides read TGTGCCAGCGGGGCGAGCCGGGGACTTGAAGTACCGTCGGGCACAGATACGCAGTATTTT.

The gene calls are TRBV28 and TRBJ2-3; 7 nucleotides align to TRBD1. Germline V lookup: CDR1 MDHEN, CDR2 SYDVKM. V trimming: 4 bases; J trimming: 14 bases; junction bases outside the gene matches: 24. The CDR3 has 17 residues. CDR3 loop: CASSSHSPRDRRDEVYF. The CDR3 bases are TGTGCCAGCAGTTCCCATTCGCCACGGGACAGACGAGATGAGGTGTATTTT.

The genes are TRBV3-1 (or the pseudogene TRBV3-2) and TRBJ1-6; D is possibly TRBD1 (6 bases). Trimming pared 3 bases from V and 7 bases from J, leaving 13 bases between. This CDR3 has 15 residues. In germline, CDR1 is LGHDT, CDR2 YNNKEL (reference sequence). CDR3 residues: CASSQVGGANSPLHF. The DNA of the CDR3 is TGTGCCAGCAGCCAGGTCGGGGGGGCCAATTCACCCCTCCACTTT.

The V call is TRBV9, the J call TRBJ1-2, with 10 positions matching TRBD1. CDR3 length: 14 amino acids. CDR1 is SGDLS, CDR2 YYNGEE, per germline. After removal of 3 bases from V and 3 bases from J, the junction contained 2 bases not matched to a gene. CDR3 sequence: CASSGGQGDYGYTF. In DNA form, the CDR3 reads TGTGCCAGCAGCGGAGGACAGGGGGACTATGGCTACACCTTC.

The rearrangement uses TRBV11-2 and TRBJ2-7; 8 bases are a match to TRBD2. V trimming: 5 bases; J trimming: 0 bases; junction bases outside the gene matches: 9. This CDR3 region has 16 residues. The germline gives CDR1 SGHAT, CDR2 FQNNGV. CDR3: CASSGGLAASSYEQYF. CDR3 DNA: TGTGCCAGCAGCGGCGGACTAGCCGCCAGCTCCTACGAGCAGTACTTC.

The chain is built from TRBV9 and TRBJ2-3, with 7 bases matching TRBD1. J lost 5 bases, V lost 0 bases, and 9 bases had no gene match. The CDR3 contains 16 residues. From germline, CDR1 is SGDLS and CDR2 YYNGEE. This chain's CDR3 is CASSVEKGGGLDTQYF. CDR3 in DNA: TGTGCCAGCAGCGTAGAAAAAGGGGGCGGGTTAGATACGCAGTATTTT.

The rearrangement links TRBV5-1 to TRBJ2-5, with unresolved D. Germline assignment: CDR1 SGHRS and CDR2 YFSETQ. This CDR3 is built from 14 residues. V dropped 2 bases and J dropped 5 bases, with 13 bases sitting between them. This CDR3 is CASSFLLTDETQYF. CDR3 sequence (DNA): TGCGCCAGCAGCTTTTTGTTGACTGATGAGACCCAGTACTTC.

With regard to this clone: One junction end disagrees with the germline gene, perhaps due to a read error. The chain uses TRBV7-3 and TRBJ2-2, with D maybe TRBD2 (5 bases). The CDR3 contains 15 residues. CDR1 and CDR2 (germline): SGHTA, FQGTGA. In nucleotides, the CDR3 is TGTGCCAGCAGCCTAACCCTAGGACTCCCAGGGGAGCTGTTTTTT. This gives the protein CASSLTLGLPGELFF.

This clone was seen a single time. This chain joins TRBV2 and TRBJ2-6; 8 bases map to TRBD1. V lost 0 bases, J lost 4 bases, and 11 bases stayed unmatched. Germline lookup yields CDR1 SNHLY and CDR2 FYNNEI. The CDR3 has 19 residues. The DNA of the CDR3 is TGTGCCAGCAGTGAAGCGACGACAGGGGCCTACTACGGGGCCAACGTCCTGACTTTC. This encodes CASSEATTGAYYGANVLTF.

Details on this clone: The junction departs from germline at one end; a sequencing error may be responsible. J is TRBJ2-5 and V is TRBV7-7, with 9 bases matching TRBD2. The CDR3 extends over 15 amino acids. CDR1 is SSHAT and CDR2 is FNYEAQ in the germline V gene (reference sequence). The DNA for the CDR3 is TGTGCTAGCAGCCTAGCGCTAGCGGGAAGAGAGACCCAGTACTTC. Translating it yields CASSLALAGRETQYF.

The chain recombines TRBV3-1 (or the pseudogene TRBV3-2) with TRBJ1-1; the D gene is possibly TRBD1 (5 bases). Germline V gene data show CDR1 as LGHDT and CDR2 as YNNKEL (reference sequence). V lost 4 bases and J lost 2, with 8 bases in between. This CDR3 contains 13 residues. In nucleotides, the CDR3 is TGTGCCAGCAGCCTGACAGCCAACACTGAAGCTTTCTTT. Translated: CASSLTANTEAFF.

The chain is built from TRBV15 and TRBJ1-4; D gene ambiguous. Looked up from germline, CDR1 is LNHNV and CDR2 is YYDKDF (reference sequence). The CDR3 is made up of 15 amino acids. V was clipped by 0 bases and J by 6 bases, with 11 bases between them. CDR3 in DNA: TGTGCCACCAGCAGAGAGGCAGCGTCCTATGAAAAACTGTTTTTT. Translated: CATSREAASYEKLFF.

V usage is TRBV28 and J usage is TRBJ2-5, with TRBD2 matching 14 bases. Germline V gene data show CDR1 as MDHEN and CDR2 as SYDVKM. V dropped 10 bases and J dropped 4; count of bases not matched to a gene: 11. The CDR3 extends over 16 amino acids. CDR3 nucleotides: TGTGCCACCACCGGGACTAGCGGGGGTCCAATAGAGACCCAGTACTTC. Translation: CATTGTSGGPIETQYF.

This clone has only one observation. This chain joins TRBV4-3 and TRBJ1-2; D gene ambiguous. From germline, CDR1 is LGHNA and CDR2 YSLEER. This CDR3 comprises 15 residues. V lost 0 bases and J lost 7, with 15 bases in between. CDR3: CASSQDRTAGCGYTF. In nucleotides, the CDR3 is TGCGCCAGCAGCCAAGATAGGACTGCGGGATGTGGCTACACCTTC.

The chain recombines TRBV6-5 with TRBJ2-7; TRBD2 matches at 7 bases. Germline V lookup: CDR1 MNHEY, CDR2 SVGAGI. V lost 0 bases to trimming and J lost 9 bases; unmatched junction nucleotides: 5. The CDR3 extends over 13 amino acids. This chain's CDR3 is CASSYSPTSWQYF. The CDR3 DNA sequence: TGTGCCAGCAGTTACTCCCCGACTAGCTGGCAGTACTTC.

The chain joins TRBV4-2 to TRBJ1-5, with TRBD1 matching over 8 bases. Trimming cost V 3 bases and J 4 bases; bases outside gene matches: 8. The CDR3 contains 16 residues. Germline V CDR1 and CDR2: LGHNA, YNFKEQ. The DNA of the CDR3 is TGTGCCAGCAGCCATGACGACAGGGGTGGTAATCAGCCCCAGCATTTT. It is translated as CASSHDDRGGNQPQHF.

This chain links TRBV28 with TRBJ2-7; 10 bases line up with TRBD1. The V gene end was trimmed by 3 bases and the J gene end by 5 bases; junction bases not matched to a gene: 4. The CDR3 totals 14 residues. CDR1 is MDHEN and CDR2 is SYDVKM in the germline V gene. CDR3 amino acids: CASSFRTGGDEQYF. CDR3 nucleotide sequence: TGTGCCAGCAGTTTTAGGACAGGGGGTGACGAGCAGTACTTC.

The CDR3 nucleotides read TGTGCCAGCAATCTGGACAGGGTTGCCGAGCAGTACTTC. Translated, it gives CASNLDRVAEQYF. The rearrangement uses TRBV6-5 and TRBJ2-7; 8 bases align to TRBD1. V was pared by 7 bases and J by 6 bases, with 8 bases of the junction left unmatched. The CDR3 extends over 13 amino acids. Germline V CDR1 and CDR2: MNHEY, SVGAGI.